This TCR beta chain was captured by sequencing in a study of Graves' ophthalmopathy and Graves' hyperthyroidism. RNA transcripts were the template, and TCR beta CDR3 regions were amplified from them. Investigators did first-round RT-PCR with HTBI primers, then second-round multiplex PCR. TCRdb reprocessed the multiplex PCR reads via MiXCR and lists one record per CDR3 protein. This table has a few hundred thousand distinct CDR3 sequences, approximately 15% appearing once. In its sample, this clonotype was seen many times. What it recognizes is unknown. The length of the CDR3 is 11 residues. With 0 bases removed from V and 3 bases from J, the gap between germline ends came to 3 bases. Germline lookup yields CDR1 SQVTM and CDR2 ANQGSEA. The study, taken as a whole, reports: Both an approximately 71% sensitivity and an approximately 72% specificity characterized the model's predictions of ophthalmopathy progression.

Stable hyperthyroidism denotes an absence of ophthalmopathy throughout 18 months of follow-up. None of the included patients had other autoimmune diseases, uncontrolled infections, pregnancy or lactation, as these led to exclusion. Orbital computed tomography and thyroid ultrasound, along with TRAb, serum thyroxine and clinical symptoms, underpinned diagnosis. This chain connects TRBV29-1 to TRBJ2-7; no firm D call. The sample taken for sequencing was peripheral blood. This clonotype was obtained from a woman aged 18 to 35 with stable Graves' hyperthyroidism. CDR3 DNA: TGCAGCGTTGAAGAGGTCTACGAGCAGTACTTC. Amino acid sequence: CSVEEVYEQYF.